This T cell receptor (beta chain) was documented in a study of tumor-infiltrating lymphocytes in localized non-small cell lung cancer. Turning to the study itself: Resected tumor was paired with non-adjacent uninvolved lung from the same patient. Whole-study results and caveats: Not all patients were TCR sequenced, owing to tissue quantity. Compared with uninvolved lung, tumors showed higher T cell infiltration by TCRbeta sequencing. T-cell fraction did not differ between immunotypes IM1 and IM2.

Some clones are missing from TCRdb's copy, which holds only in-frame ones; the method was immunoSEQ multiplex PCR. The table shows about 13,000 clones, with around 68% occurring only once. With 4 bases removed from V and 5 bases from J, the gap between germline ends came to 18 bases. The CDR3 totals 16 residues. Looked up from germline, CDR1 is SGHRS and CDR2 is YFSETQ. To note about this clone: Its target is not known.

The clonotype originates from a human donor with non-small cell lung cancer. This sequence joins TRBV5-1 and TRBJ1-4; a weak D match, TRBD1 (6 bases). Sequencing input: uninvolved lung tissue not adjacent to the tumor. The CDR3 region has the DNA TGCGCCAGCAGCGATCCTGGGGGGGCAGGGAATGAAAAACTGTTTTTT. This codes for CASSDPGGAGNEKLFF.